Included here is one TCR beta chain sequence, with context. These data originate in a study of blood T cell repertoires in COVID-19. TCRdb's copy holds only in-frame clones and misses some; the assay was immunoSEQ multiplex PCR. The sample records under 200,000 clones, approximately 90% being singletons. The sequencing sample was made of peripheral blood. This TCR was recovered from a man between 50 and 59 years old who had recovered from COVID-19.

The CDR3 DNA is TGTGCCAGCAGTCCCGCTAGCGGGGGGTACGAGCAGTACTTC. Protein: CASSPASGGYEQYF. The rearrangement uses TRBV6-5 and TRBJ2-7; 11 positions agree with TRBD2. Germline V gene sequence: CDR1 MNHEY, CDR2 SVGAGI. Trimming cost V 5 bases and J 4 bases; bases outside gene matches: 4. This CDR3 region has 14 residues.